The 18 T cell receptor beta chains below were found in one sample sequenced in a study of cytomegalovirus exposure and HLA in healthy donors. Measured with immunoSEQ multiplex PCR; TCRdb has only the in-frame clones, and not every one. This repertoire shows 110,000 to 150,000 clones, about 94% found once; its top ten account for approximately 1.8%. The sequenced material came from PBMCs. These receptors all come from a man aged 18-30 years in good health and CMV-seropositive.

The rearrangement uses TRBV18 and TRBJ2-7; 14 nucleotides match TRBD2. J was trimmed by 6 bases and V by 0 bases; bases with no gene match: 7. The CDR3 has 17 amino acids. Germline CDR1 and CDR2: KGHSH and LQKENI. As DNA, the CDR3 is TGTGCCAGCTCACCACCAAGGGGACTAGCGGGAGTTGCCGAGCAGTACTTC. Encoded protein: CASSPPRGLAGVAEQYF.

This clone has only one observation. The chain carries TRBV9 and TRBJ1-2; 7 bases fit TRBD1. V shed 4 bases and J 3 bases; nucleotides not matched to a gene: 9. The CDR3 spans 15 residues. Germline V gene data show CDR1 as SGDLS and CDR2 as YYNGEE. The CDR3 is CASSPRVGGDYGYTF. The CDR3, as DNA: TGTGCCAGCAGCCCGCGGGTAGGGGGCGACTATGGCTACACCTTC.

V and J are TRBV2 and TRBJ2-4, with D perhaps matching TRBD2 (6 bases). V was cut by 2 bases and J by 7 bases, with 9 bases left in between. The CDR3 consists of 13 residues. Germline lookup yields CDR1 SNHLY and CDR2 FYNNEI. The CDR3 loop reads CASSELRENIQYF. The DNA for the CDR3 is TGTGCCAGCAGTGAACTACGGGAGAACATTCAGTACTTC.

Only a few counts were recorded for this clone. The chain links TRBV10-3 to TRBJ2-3, with 9 positions matching TRBD2. The CDR3 runs to 17 residues. Unmatched junction bases numbered 12, after V lost 0 bases and J lost 8 bases. Germline lookup yields CDR1 ENHRY and CDR2 SYGVKD. CDR3: CAISESSGGRVSGTQYF. Here the CDR3 DNA reads TGTGCCATCAGTGAGTCTTCAGGCGGGAGGGTTTCTGGTACGCAGTATTTT.

The chain has TRBV27 and TRBJ2-1, with TRBD2 identical over 11 bases. CDR1 is MNHEY and CDR2 is SMNVEV in the germline V gene (reference sequence). The V segment lost 4 bases and the J segment 10 bases; nucleotides outside the gene matches: 18. The CDR3 sequence is 18 residues long. The CDR3 spells CASSSYRGGTSGSGEQFF. The CDR3 coding sequence is TGTGCCAGCAGTTCCTATCGGGGGGGTACTAGCGGGAGTGGGGAGCAGTTCTTC.

V and J are TRBV2 and TRBJ2-1; TRBD2 aligns across 9 bases. The CDR3 has 15 residues. Germline-derived CDR1 and CDR2 are SNHLY and FYNNEI. The V segment lost 5 bases and the J segment 8 bases; nucleotides outside the gene matches: 10. CDR3 residues: CASSWEAGGPYEQFF. CDR3 nucleotides: TGTGCCAGCAGTTGGGAGGCGGGAGGGCCCTATGAGCAGTTCTTC.

The rearrangement uses TRBV5-1 and TRBJ1-2; maybe TRBD1 (6 bases). The germline gives CDR1 SGHRS, CDR2 YFSETQ. This CDR3 has 16 residues. Trimming stripped 3 bases from V and 4 bases from J, with 19 bases between. CDR3 region: CASSSPDTGQGYGYTF. In nucleotides, the CDR3 is TGCGCCAGCAGCTCACCAGATACAGGGCAGGGCTATGGCTACACCTTC. Full variable domain (rest looked up from reference TRBV5-1 and TRBJ1-2): KAGVTQTPRYLIKTRGQQVTLSCSPISGHRSVSWYQQTPGQGLQFLFEYFSETQRNKGNFPGRFSGRQFSNSRSEMNVSTLELGDSALYLCASSSPDTGQGYGYTFGSGTRLTVV.

This clone was seen repeatedly, ten times or more. This chain connects TRBV7-8 to TRBJ2-3; TRBD2 matches at 10 bases. This CDR3 comprises 15 residues. The germline gives CDR1 SGHVS, CDR2 FQNEAQ. The V and J ends lost 4 bases and 6 bases, in that order; junction bases with no gene match: 7. The CDR3: CASSSDVAGGDTQYF. The CDR3 DNA reads as TGTGCCAGCAGCTCCGACGTAGCGGGAGGTGATACGCAGTATTTT.

The V gene is TRBV15, the J gene TRBJ2-2; D uncertain. The germline V and J ends were trimmed by 4 bases and 2 bases, with 14 bases remaining between them. CDR1 LNHNV and CDR2 YYDKDF come from the germline V gene (reference sequence). This CDR3 comprises 16 residues. The CDR3 DNA reads as TGTGCCACCAGCACTCGTCCTCGGTTAAACACCGGGGAGCTGTTTTTT. Its protein is CATSTRPRLNTGELFF.

V usage is TRBV18 and J usage is TRBJ2-1; weak D call: TRBD1 (7 bases). Germline V gene sequence: CDR1 KGHSH, CDR2 LQKENI. V gave up 8 bases and J gave up 5 bases, with 13 bases separating them. This CDR3 has 13 amino acids. This CDR3 is CASVEGTDNEQFF. CDR3 nucleotides: TGTGCCAGCGTGGAGGGGACAGACAATGAGCAGTTCTTC.

The chain couples TRBV29-1 to TRBJ2-3; 8 bases are shared with TRBD2. V shed 6 bases, J shed 5 bases, and the junction held 7 bases outside the gene matches. Germline V gives CDR1 SQVTM, CDR2 ANQGSEA. The CDR3 runs to 13 residues. Here the CDR3 DNA reads TGCAGCGTGCCGGGACTAGGTGAAGATACGCAGTATTTT. Translated: CSVPGLGEDTQYF.

The V gene is TRBV5-1, the J gene TRBJ1-1; D is uncertain. CDR1 and CDR2 (germline): SGHRS, YFSETQ. The V gene lost 0 bases and the J gene lost 3 bases, with 9 bases spanning the gap. This CDR3 has 14 residues. CDR3 sequence: CASSLVLRDTEAFF. DNA of the CDR3: TGCGCCAGCAGCTTGGTCCTGAGGGACACTGAAGCTTTCTTT.

As DNA, the CDR3 is TGTGCCAGCAGCCGAGGGACAGGGACCTACGAGCAGTACTTC. It encodes CASSRGTGTYEQYF. The V and J genes are TRBV5-4 and TRBJ2-7; 9 nucleotides line up with TRBD1. CDR1 and CDR2 from the germline V gene are SGHNT and YYREEE (reference sequence). The CDR3 contains 14 residues. The V segment lost 4 bases and the J segment 2 bases; nucleotides outside the gene matches: 4.

CDR3 region: CASSAIPTYGYTF. CDR3 coding DNA: TGTGCCAGCAGTGCCATTCCTACCTACGGCTACACCTTC. The chain joins TRBV28 to TRBJ1-2, with no clear D. Per germline, CDR1 MDHEN and CDR2 SYDVKM. The CDR3 contains 13 residues. V lost 5 bases and J lost 8, with 15 bases in between.

V and J are TRBV9 and TRBJ1-1, with 7 bases lining up with TRBD1. Germline CDR1 is SGDLS and CDR2 is YYNGEE. V shed 5 bases and J 5 bases; nucleotides not matched to a gene: 3. The CDR3 spans 12 residues. CDR3 protein: CASRAGGTEAFF. The CDR3 DNA follows: TGTGCCAGCAGGGCAGGGGGAACTGAAGCTTTCTTT.

The V call is TRBV19, the J call TRBJ1-1; perhaps TRBD1 as D (6 bases). The V gene lost 7 bases and the J gene lost 2 bases, with 17 bases spanning the gap. The CDR3 contains 15 residues. In germline, CDR1 is LNHDA, CDR2 SQIVND (reference sequence). Here the CDR3 DNA reads TGTGCCAGTACTTCCTCGACAGGTCATAACACTGAAGCTTTCTTT. Protein: CASTSSTGHNTEAFF.

The V and J genes are TRBV29-1 and TRBJ2-2; D remains unclear. Per germline, CDR1 SQVTM and CDR2 ANQGSEA. The CDR3 loop spans 14 amino acids. Trimming cost V 3 bases and J 1 base, with 9 bases left between them. The CDR3 nucleotides read TGCAGCGTTGATTTCTCGGGGAACACCGGGGAGCTGTTTTTT. Amino acid sequence: CSVDFSGNTGELFF.

This clone was detected only once. V is TRBV2 and J is TRBJ1-3; D unresolved. Germline V CDR1 and CDR2: SNHLY, FYNNEI. CDR3 length equals 14 residues. Trimming took 0 bases from V and 3 from J, leaving 6 bases between them. The CDR3 sequence is CASSEAGFGNTIYF. The CDR3 DNA follows: TGTGCCAGCAGTGAAGCCGGTTTTGGAAACACCATATATTTT.